This T cell receptor beta chain was obtained from a study of T cell responses to AZD1222 COVID-19 vaccine. General observations from the study: When two AZD1222 doses had been given, Spike-specific TCR breadth and depth rose. Sampled repertoires all dated from after the peak T cell response.

The protocol was immunoSEQ multiplex PCR, while the TCRdb copy is restricted to in-frame clones and leaves out a portion. The data contain roughly 99,000 clones, over 80% of them singletons. Timing groups of about 4 and about 12 weeks for second doses were pooled. A note on this clone: The antigen is not known.

The CDR3 extends over 17 amino acids. V lost 0 bases to trimming and J lost 0 bases, with 9 bases between them. The germline CDR1 and CDR2 sequences are MNHNS and SASEGT. The material sequenced was peripheral blood, taken 28 days after the second AZD1222 dose. The sequence derives from an adult who received the AZD1222 COVID-19 vaccine. The chain is built from TRBV6-1 and TRBJ1-6, with unresolved D. In DNA form, the CDR3 reads TGTGCCAGCAGTGAAGCCCAGCCGAGCTCCTATAATTCACCCCTCCACTTT. Its protein product is CASSEAQPSSYNSPLHF.